These T cell receptor beta chains were read from a single sample in a study of tumor-infiltrating lymphocytes in primary liver carcinoma. TCRdb processed the multiplex PCR reads anew with MiXCR; each CDR3 protein has one entry. The table lists about 100,000 distinct CDR3 sequences, approximately 71% of them singletons. The specimen was liver tumor tissue from sampling region 5. All receptors come from a woman aged 55-70 years with primary liver carcinoma and hepatitis B virus infection. Each CDR3 is given with its conserved first and last residue. A D gene is named only where the DNA matches it firmly. Clone size is not always given. Where it is, it says once, few, many or a class for expanded clones.

V gene: TRBV29-1
J gene: TRBJ2-3
clone size: -
D gene: TRBD1
CDR3 DNA: TGCAGCGTTGAAGATCGACGGACAGGGATGGATACGCAGTATTTT
CDR3 protein: CSVEDRRTGMDTQYF

V gene: TRBV12-3/TRBV12-4
J gene: TRBJ1-2
clone size: many
D gene: -
CDR3 DNA: TGTGCCAGCAGTTCGACGGTCTATGGCTACACCTTC
CDR3 protein: CASSSTVYGYTF

V gene: TRBV11-2
J gene: TRBJ1-2
clone size: -
D gene: -
CDR3 DNA: TGTGCCAGCAGCTCGACAATACACGGAGATGGTGGCTACACCTTC
CDR3 protein: CASSSTIHGDGGYTF

V gene: TRBV5-1
J gene: TRBJ2-1
clone size: few
D gene: TRBD1
CDR3 DNA: TGCGCCAGCAGCTTCGACAGGGGTGGCCTCTACAATGAGCAGTTCTTC
CDR3 protein: CASSFDRGGLYNEQFF

V gene: TRBV28
J gene: TRBJ2-3
clone size: -
D gene: -
CDR3 DNA: TGTGCCAGCCTCGGCGGGGTAATTAGCACTGATATGCAGTATTTT
CDR3 protein: CASLGGVISTDMQYF

V gene: TRBV11-3
J gene: TRBJ2-1
clone size: -
D gene: -
CDR3 DNA: TGCGCCAGCAGCTCCCGGGGGGCACGGACCATGGGCAATGGGCAGTTCTTC
CDR3 protein: CASSSRGARTMGNGQFF

V gene: TRBV4-1
J gene: TRBJ1-2
clone size: few
D gene: -
CDR3 DNA: TGCGCCAGCAGCGACAGCCATGGCCGCACCTTC
CDR3 protein: CASSDSHGRTF

V gene: TRBV18
J gene: TRBJ1-5
clone size: few
D gene: TRBD1
CDR3 DNA: TGTGCCAGCTCATCAGGGGGGGAACAGCCCCAGCATTTT
CDR3 protein: CASSSGGEQPQHF

V gene: TRBV6-2/TRBV6-3
J gene: TRBJ2-7
clone size: many
D gene: TRBD1
CDR3 DNA: TGTGCCAGCAGCCGCGGACAGGGGTACGAGCAGTACTTC
CDR3 protein: CASSRGQGYEQYF

V gene: TRBV5-4
J gene: TRBJ2-5
clone size: many
D gene: -
CDR3 DNA: TGTGCCAGCAGGAATCAAGAGACCCAGTACTTC
CDR3 protein: CASRNQETQYF

V gene: TRBV7-6
J gene: TRBJ2-3
clone size: -
D gene: -
CDR3 DNA: TGTGCCAGCAGCTTACTAGAGTTAGATACGCAGTATTTT
CDR3 protein: CASSLLELDTQYF

V gene: TRBV11-3
J gene: TRBJ2-4
clone size: -
D gene: -
CDR3 DNA: TGTGCCAGCAGCTTAAGGTCTACGGGGGTGGTTATTCAGAACTTC
CDR3 protein: CASSLRSTGVVIQNF

V gene: TRBV6-5
J gene: TRBJ1-5
clone size: -
D gene: TRBD1
CDR3 DNA: TGTGTCGGCAGTCGCAGGACAGGCAATCAGCTCCAGCATTTT
CDR3 protein: CVGSRRTGNQLQHF

V gene: TRBV29-1
J gene: TRBJ1-1
clone size: -
D gene: TRBD1
CDR3 DNA: TGCAGCGTTGTCGGGCAGGGGGCCATCATGAACACTGAAGCTTTCTTT
CDR3 protein: CSVVGQGAIMNTEAFF

V gene: TRBV12-3/TRBV12-4
J gene: TRBJ2-1
clone size: -
D gene: -
CDR3 DNA: TGTGCCAGCAGTCCCGCGGGGCAGGAGGCACGGAATGAGCAGTTCTTC
CDR3 protein: CASSPAGQEARNEQFF

V gene: TRBV6-5
J gene: TRBJ2-5
clone size: -
D gene: -
CDR3 DNA: TGTGACAGCGGCACCACGGTGGGGGAGACCCAGTACTTC
CDR3 protein: CDSGTTVGETQYF

V gene: TRBV5-1
J gene: TRBJ2-5
clone size: many
D gene: -
CDR3 DNA: TGCGCCAGCAGCTTAGGCGCGAACAAGGCCGGGGAGACCCAGTACTTC
CDR3 protein: CASSLGANKAGETQYF

V gene: TRBV12-3/TRBV12-4
J gene: TRBJ2-6
clone size: many
D gene: TRBD2
CDR3 DNA: TGTGCCAGCAGTGGCTCCCCCGGGACTAGCGAAGGGGCCAACGTCCTGACTTTC
CDR3 protein: CASSGSPGTSEGANVLTF

V gene: TRBV7-9
J gene: TRBJ1-4
clone size: many
D gene: -
CDR3 DNA: TGTGCCAGCAGCTCCCCTCGGGGATTTCTTGAAAAACTGTTTTTT
CDR3 protein: CASSSPRGFLEKLFF

V gene: TRBV2
J gene: TRBJ2-1
clone size: -
D gene: TRBD2
CDR3 DNA: TGTGCCAGCTCCCCTGGGACTAGCGGGAGGGCTCTAGGCAATGAGCAGTTCTTC
CDR3 protein: CASSPGTSGRALGNEQFF

V gene: TRBV11-2
J gene: TRBJ2-7
clone size: -
D gene: TRBD1
CDR3 DNA: TGTGCCAGCAGCCCTCGCCTGGGACAGATTTACGAGCAGTGCTTC
CDR3 protein: CASSPRLGQIYEQCF

V gene: TRBV12-5
J gene: TRBJ2-5
clone size: many
D gene: TRBD1
CDR3 DNA: TGTGCTAGTGGCCAACAGGGGGCAGGGGAGACCCAGTACTTC
CDR3 protein: CASGQQGAGETQYF

V gene: TRBV30
J gene: TRBJ1-6
clone size: few
D gene: -
CDR3 DNA: TGTGCCCGGGGGGAGCCGTTGATGAATCCACCCCTCCACTTT
CDR3 protein: CARGEPLMNPPLHF

V gene: TRBV11-1
J gene: TRBJ2-3
clone size: -
D gene: -
CDR3 DNA: TGTGCCGGCAGCTTAAGGCAACGTGTGGGAGATTCTCACTTT
CDR3 protein: CAGSLRQRVGDSHF

V gene: TRBV12-3/TRBV12-4
J gene: TRBJ1-4
clone size: -
D gene: -
CDR3 DNA: TGTGCCAGCAGTCTCGGGGGTGAAAAACTGTTTTTC
CDR3 protein: CASSLGGEKLFF

V gene: TRBV5-4
J gene: TRBJ1-2
clone size: -
D gene: -
CDR3 DNA: TGTGTCAGCAGCTTGGCTCCACGCGGGACTGGTTATGGCTACACCTTC
CDR3 protein: CVSSLAPRGTGYGYTF

V gene: TRBV29-1
J gene: TRBJ2-3
clone size: many
D gene: TRBD2
CDR3 DNA: TGCAGCGCTAGCGGCCTGGGAGATACGCAGTATTTT
CDR3 protein: CSASGLGDTQYF